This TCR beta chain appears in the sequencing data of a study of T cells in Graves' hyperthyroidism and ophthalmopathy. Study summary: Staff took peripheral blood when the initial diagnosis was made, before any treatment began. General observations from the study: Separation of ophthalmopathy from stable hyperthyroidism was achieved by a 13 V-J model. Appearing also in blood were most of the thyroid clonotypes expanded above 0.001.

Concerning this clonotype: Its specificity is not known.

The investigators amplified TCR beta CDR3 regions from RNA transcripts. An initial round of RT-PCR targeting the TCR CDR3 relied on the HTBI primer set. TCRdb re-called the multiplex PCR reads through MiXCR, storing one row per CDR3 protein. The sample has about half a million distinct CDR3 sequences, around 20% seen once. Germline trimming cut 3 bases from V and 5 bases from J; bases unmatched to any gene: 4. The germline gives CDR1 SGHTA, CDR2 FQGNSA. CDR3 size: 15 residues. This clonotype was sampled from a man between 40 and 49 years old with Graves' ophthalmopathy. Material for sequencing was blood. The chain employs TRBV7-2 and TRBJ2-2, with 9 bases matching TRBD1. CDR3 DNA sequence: TGTGCCAGCAGCTTCCGGGACAGGGTTACCGGGGAGCTGTTTTTT. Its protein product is CASSFRDRVTGELFF.